These T cell receptor beta chains were read from a single sample in a study of shared clonotypes between healthy human individuals. Profiling relied on immunoSEQ multiplex PCR, and the TCRdb table lists in-frame clones only, not all of them. The profile shows about 1,800,000 clones, about 94% of them singletons. The source material was naive CD8+ T cells sorted from blood. Receptors were obtained from a man aged 18 to 30 in good health. The CDR3 runs from the conserved cysteine through the conserved F or W. A D gene is named only where the DNA matches it firmly. Rows give clone size only sometimes, using once, few, many, or a class for an expanded clone.

TRBV5-5,-,TRBJ1-1,15,-,TGTGCCAGCAGCCTAGGACTCCCGGGGAACACTGAAGCTTTCTTT,CASSLGLPGNTEAFF
TRBV13,TRBD2,TRBJ2-3,17,-,TGTGCCAGCAGCTCCTCCATCGGGGCGGGAGGGCCGCATACGCAGTATTTT,CASSSSIGAGGPHTQYF
TRBV6-5,-,TRBJ1-1,16,-,TGTGCCAGCAGTTACTCGTACAGCCTCATGAACACTGAAGCTTTCTTT,CASSYSYSLMNTEAFF
TRBV7-9,TRBD1,TRBJ2-2,16,-,TGTGCCAGCAGCTCCCCGACAGGGCCTCGGGCCGGGGAGCTGTTTTTT,CASSSPTGPRAGELFF
TRBV5-4,TRBD1,TRBJ2-7,15,-,TGTGCCAGCAGCGACGGACAGGGGGCCTCCTACGAGCAGTACTTC,CASSDGQGASYEQYF
TRBV5-1,-,TRBJ2-5,14,-,TGCGCCAGCAGCTTGGCTGGGATTGAGGAGACCCAGTACTTC,CASSLAGIEETQYF
TRBV27,TRBD1,TRBJ2-7,15,-,TGTGCCAGCAGCGGAACAGGGGGCCTCCTCTACGAGCAGTACTTC,CASSGTGGLLYEQYF
TRBV28,-,TRBJ2-5,14,once,TGTGCCAGCAGTTTAGATCCGGGACTTGAGACCCAGTACTTC,CASSLDPGLETQYF
TRBV13,-,TRBJ2-2,14,-,TGTGCCAGCAGCCTCTGGTCTAACACCGGGGAGCTGTTTTTT,CASSLWSNTGELFF
TRBV5-5,TRBD1,TRBJ2-7,17,-,TGTGCCAGCAGCTTGGTCAGAGGGACAGCACTTTTCTACGAGCAGTACTTC,CASSLVRGTALFYEQYF
TRBV2,TRBD1,TRBJ2-7,14,-,TGTGCCAGCAGTGAATACAGGGGATCCTACGAGCAGTACTTC,CASSEYRGSYEQYF
TRBV13,TRBD1,TRBJ2-3,17,-,TGTGCCAGCACTTCGGAAAATGGGGACAGGGCGGCGGATACGCAGTATTTT,CASTSENGDRAADTQYF
TRBV13,-,TRBJ1-1,13,once,TGTGCCAGCGCCCTTGGGGGCGACACTGAAGCTTTCTTT,CASALGGDTEAFF
TRBV7-9,TRBD2,TRBJ2-5,13,-,TGTGCCAGCAGCCTGACTAGCGAAGAGACCCAGTACTTC,CASSLTSEETQYF
TRBV6-5,TRBD2,TRBJ2-1,14,-,TGTGCCAGCACGTTAGCGGGAGGGATGAATGAGCAGTTCTTC,CASTLAGGMNEQFF
TRBV7-6,-,TRBJ2-3,16,-,TGTGCCAGCAACCCGGAAGGAGGGGAGTCCACAGATACGCAGTATTTT,CASNPEGGESTDTQYF
TRBV9,-,TRBJ1-6,15,few,TGTGCCAGCAGCGTAGAAGGGTCGGGGAATTCACCCCTCCACTTT,CASSVEGSGNSPLHF
TRBV7-9,-,TRBJ1-2,12,-,TGTGCCAGCAGCTTCGGGGACTATGGCTACACCTTC,CASSFGDYGYTF
TRBV12-5,TRBD1,TRBJ2-1,16,once,TGTGCTAGTGGTTTGGGTAGGGACAGGGGCTACAATGAGCAGTTCTTC,CASGLGRDRGYNEQFF
TRBV7-9,TRBD2,TRBJ2-7,14,-,TGTGCCAGCAGCCCTCGACTAGCGGGAGACGAGCAGTACTTC,CASSPRLAGDEQYF
TRBV6-5,-,TRBJ2-1,14,once,TGTGCCAGCAGTTCGAACTCCCCGGGGAATGAGCAGTTCTTC,CASSSNSPGNEQFF
TRBV27,TRBD2,TRBJ2-3,17,-,TGTGCCAGCAGTCCCCTCCCTAGCGGCCCTAGCACAGATACGCAGTATTTT,CASSPLPSGPSTDTQYF
TRBV6-5,TRBD1,TRBJ1-1,15,-,TGTGCCAGCAGTACCCTACAGGGGAGGTGGACTGAAGCTTTCTTT,CASSTLQGRWTEAFF
TRBV6-5,-,TRBJ2-1,12,once,TGTGCCAGCAGTTGGGACACGGACGAGCAGTTCTTC,CASSWDTDEQFF
TRBV4-3,TRBD2,TRBJ2-1,15,-,TGCGCCAGCAGCCAAGGGACTAGTTCCTACAATGAGCAGTTCTTC,CASSQGTSSYNEQFF
TRBV6-5,-,TRBJ1-2,13,-,TGTGCCAGCAGCCCTTACGAGGGGGGAGGCTACACCTTC,CASSPYEGGGYTF
TRBV9,-,TRBJ2-7,18,-,TGTGCCAGCAGCGTAGAGCCTACGGGTGCGGAGGAAAGGTACGAGCAGTACTTC,CASSVEPTGAEERYEQYF
TRBV30,-,TRBJ1-1,14,-,TGTGCCTGGAGTCGAGACAGTTGGAGCACTGAAGCTTTCTTT,CAWSRDSWSTEAFF
TRBV7-9,TRBD1,TRBJ1-1,18,-,TGTGCCAGCAGCTTTGGGGACAGGGATGAACTAGGGAACACTGAAGCTTTCTTT,CASSFGDRDELGNTEAFF
TRBV6-5,TRBD1,TRBJ1-5,14,-,TGTGCCAGCAGAGCACAGGGGGCAGGACAGCCCCAGCATTTT,CASRAQGAGQPQHF
TRBV6-1,-,TRBJ1-3,10,-,TGTGCCAGCAGTGGATACACCATATATTTT,CASSGYTIYF
TRBV6-1,-,TRBJ2-1,15,-,TGTGCCAGCAGTGATGATCCGTACTCCTACAATGAGCAGTTCTTC,CASSDDPYSYNEQFF
TRBV6-1,-,TRBJ1-1,14,once,TGTGCCAGCAGTGGGCGAACAGGGATGACTGAAGCTTTCTTT,CASSGRTGMTEAFF
TRBV13,-,TRBJ1-1,13,-,TGTGCCAGCAGCTTAGAAGGGTCGCAAAGGGCTTTCTTT,CASSLEGSQRAFF
TRBV27,-,TRBJ2-7,14,-,TGTGCCAGCAGTTTCCGAGGGGCCCTCTACGAGCAGTACTTC,CASSFRGALYEQYF
TRBV9,TRBD1,TRBJ2-7,15,-,TGTGCCAGCAGCGTAGGGGGACAGGGTTCCTACGAGCAGTACTTC,CASSVGGQGSYEQYF
TRBV5-1,-,TRBJ1-1,15,-,TGCGCCAGCAGCTTCGGACAGCTTATGAACACTGAAGCTTTCTTT,CASSFGQLMNTEAFF
TRBV6-5,-,TRBJ1-2,15,-,TGTGCCAGCAGTTCCCCCCCGGCAGGGACGAATGGCTACACCTTC,CASSSPPAGTNGYTF
TRBV15,-,TRBJ2-1,17,-,TGTGCCACCAGCAGAGATCTAGGAGGGGGCGTGCGAAATGAGCAGTTCTTC,CATSRDLGGGVRNEQFF